This T cell receptor (beta chain) originates from a study of shared clonotypes between healthy human individuals (dated by TCRdb to 2018 to 2020). For the study in its entirety: The cohort comprised a couple of women and a few men aged 18 to 49 years. To increase sequencing depth and limit assay-specific biases, TCR repertoire library preparation and sequencing were carried out by different laboratories using diverse techniques. For each donor, CD4 naive and CD4 memory were each given three plates, CD8 naive was given two plates, and CD8 memory was given one plate. To estimate repertoire size and how much clonotypes are shared between individuals, the study performed deep sequencing of blood TCR repertoires from five healthy adults. Leukapheresis yielded between about 0.94 and 9.5 billion PBMCs per donor. The full study reports these points: Clonotypes shared by all four sorted-subset donors showed higher generation probabilities than non-shared clonotypes. Based on pairwise subsampling, the degree of clonotype sharing among donors was expected to be affected by sequencing depth. When a handful of donors were compared, the shared fraction of clonotypes was around 5% for naive CD4, roughly 3.4% for naive CD8, 2.3% for memory CD4, and around 0.4% for memory CD8. Even with the large sequencing depth, rarefaction of the sorted-subset datasets indicated that sequencing was incomplete. The genetic and exposure-history diversity represented was limited by the small number of donors. Sampling was restricted to blood, and TCR repertoires in tissues likely differ from the TCR repertoires found in blood. Naive subsets generally had larger estimated clonotype richness than memory subsets.

Concerning this clone itself: Its specific antigen is unknown. No base quality values were provided; no much bigger clone lies one nucleotide off.

The CDR3 measures 15 amino acids from cysteine to phenylalanine. Only CDR3 DNA is held: 45 bases, read in frame from base 1. Based on the germline V gene, the CDR1 and CDR2 sequences are SGHVS and FNYEAQ. V is pruned by 2 bases and J by 4 bases, leaving 7 bases of the junction without a gene match. Using the deep immunoSEQ assay, multiplex PCR amplified TCR CDR3 regions from genomic DNA. Extracted genomic DNA from each cell subset was spread evenly across all wells of several immunoSEQ 96-well plates, with each plate serving as a replicate. Each replicate PCR for sorted subsets received roughly 200 ng genomic DNA, equal to about 30,000 T cell genomes. The purified libraries were quantified using a Qubit 3.0 fluorometer, sized with a Bioanalyzer 2100, and then quantified again using the KAPA Library Quantification kit. A separate single-read 150-cycle Illumina NextSeq 550 flow cell was used to sequence each immunoSEQ 96-well plate. Under the source paper's analysis protocol: The immunoSEQ output contained only junctional sequences without quality scores, so filtering could not match that applied to full-length reads. To assign V/J genes and CDR3, sequences were annotated using PyIR, a Python wrapper for IgBLAST v1.9, with IMGT germline references. Reads were filtered out if the reads had weak V/J assignments (E-value above 1e-6), no CDR3, stop codons, out-of-frame junctions, or ambiguous translated residues. V3J clonotypes were defined by identical inferred V gene, J gene, and CDR3 amino acid sequence. To compute the percentage overlap between repertoires, the number of shared unique clonotypes was divided by the size of the smaller repertoire. Three approaches were used to assess repertoire richness: RTK rarefaction, the Chao1 estimator, and Recon v2.1 estimates of unobserved clonotypes. Generation probabilities were computed with OLGA for all TCRbeta clonotypes obtained by the gDNA method from four donors. Held by TCRdb, this immuneACCESS table contains in-frame sequences only and omits some clones. Under half of the omission traces to an unresolved V gene where checked; the cause of the rest is unknown. That table supplies the V and J calls and clone size; D and trimming were determined from the DNA. This sample lists roughly 2,300,000 clones; about nine tenths were detected once. The ten largest clones take up 0.3% to 0.4% of the sample.

Healthy HIV-negative adults with no recently reported acute infections or vaccinations were included as donors. Every donor was a Caucasian adult residing in Nashville, Tennessee, USA. CD4+ T cells were enriched through magnetic negative selection, after which naive cells were positively selected on CD45RA and the remaining negative fraction served as the memory subset. Blood was obtained by leukapheresis, after which PBMCs were separated by Ficoll-Histopaque density gradient centrifugation and cryopreserved in liquid nitrogen vapor phase. Purity and quantity of every magnetically sorted T cell population were checked by analytical flow cytometry. Genomic DNA was isolated from every sorted fraction and measured by UV absorbance on a Nanodrop 2000c.

The chain is encoded by TRBV7-6 joined to TRBJ2-5; 7 bases in between match TRBD1. The TCR comes from a young man in good health. Some clones in this sample may be carry-over from other donors' samples. The sample taken for sequencing was naive CD4+ T cells from PBMCs. Reading the label with the study, this specimen's cell subset or site is: CD45RA+ positively selected. The bases read TGTGCCAGCAGCTTAAACAGGGGAGTTTTAGAGACCCAGTACTTC. Translated, it reads CASSLNRGVLETQYF.